This TCR beta chain was observed in a study of graft-versus-host responses after intestinal transplantation. The CDR3 loop spans 15 amino acids. Germline V lookup: CDR1 SGHKS, CDR2 YYEKEE (reference sequence). V lost 4 bases and J lost 7; bases outside the gene matches: 13. Assay: immunoSEQ multiplex PCR; the TCRdb copy retains only in-frame clones and omits some. The sample contains 20,000 to 25,000 clones, over 35% of which appear only once. There were approximately 200,000 CFSE-labeled responder cells plated together with approximately 200,000 irradiated, violet-dye-labeled stimulator cells. This clone was detected once.

The TCR comes from a human patient who received an intestinal transplant. The sample consisted of alloreactive CD4+ T cells from a mixed lymphocyte reaction culture, taken before intestinal transplant. Subset here: CFSE-low proliferating T cells sorted from roughly 6-day pre-transplant mixed lymphocyte reaction (GvH or HvG direction). The rearrangement joins TRBV5-5 to TRBJ1-2, with 7 bases lining up with TRBD1. CDR3 region: CASSQQGIPIFGYTF. For the CDR3, the DNA is TGTGCCAGCAGCCAACAGGGGATTCCCATTTTTGGCTACACCTTC. Drawing the rest from reference TRBV5-5 and TRBJ1-2, the complete variable domain is DAGVTQSPTHLIKTRGQQVTLRCSPISGHKSVSWYQQVLGQGPQFIFQYYEKEERGRGNFPDRFSARQFPNYSSELNVNALLLGDSALYLCASSQQGIPIFGYTFGSGTRLTVV.